This section outlines one T cell receptor beta chain sequence together with its context. No antigen is known for it. This sample was included in a study of T cells expressing NK-cell markers (TCRdb year 2020). Background for the entire study: Fewer than ten donors provided sorted CD3+CD56+NKG2C+, CD3+CD56+NKG2C- and CD3+CD56-NKG2C+ T-cell subsets, whose TCR beta-chain repertoires were profiled. Among the eight sequenced donors, seven were HCMV-seropositive and one was HCMV-seronegative. All eight donors whose samples were sequenced were randomly selected healthy volunteers, three of them men and five women. Illumina HiSeq 2000/2500, MiSeq or NextSeq was used to sequence libraries as 2 x 150 bp reads. Overall study outcomes, separate from this receptor: Whether the expanded NKG2C-expressing T cell clones were specific for HCMV antigens remained unclear. In 5 to 7 donors, the dominant CD3+CD56+NKG2C+ clonotypes ranked among the top 10 CD8+ clonotypes, making up roughly 1.0-7.0% of CD8+ T cells. Those dominant clonotypes were again the most abundant among CD3+CD56-NKG2C+ cells in a few donors, at 28.3-60.1%.

A commercial ELISA kit detecting HCMV-specific IgG in serum was used to determine HCMV serostatus. Ficoll density gradient centrifugation was used to isolate peripheral blood mononuclear cells from blood. Sequencing instrument: Illumina HiSeq 2000. TCR beta cDNA libraries were made by 5'RACE template switching that added a universal primer site and unique molecular identifiers. Priming for cDNA synthesis came from the TCR beta constant segment, and two successive PCR amplification steps followed. Under the source paper's analysis protocol: MIGEC was used to demultiplex reads and group the reads by UMI, and MiTCR was used to assemble and quantify clonotypes. To exclude erroneous sequences, any TCR cDNA sequence not supported by at least two reads was discarded. The tcR package was used for downstream repertoire analysis, and clonotypes were matched across fractions by CDR3 nucleotide sequence plus V segment. VDJmatch was used to annotate antigen specificity against VDJdb, with one amino acid substitution in CDR3 allowed. Through TCRdb reprocessing, the reads give one entry per CDR3 protein sequence; DNA is omitted. What appears here as the V and J calls and clone size reflects TCRdb's work, not the paper's. This sample's table lists roughly 160,000 distinct CDR3 sequences. 20% of the sample is taken by the ten largest.

The specimen sequenced was blood T cells: a sorted CD56 or NKG2C T cell subset, CD4+ or CD8+ T cells, or bulk PBMC T cells (not recorded which). This TCR came from a man aged 18-70 years in good health.

The CDR3 is CASSVLLRDTQYF. The sequence links TRBV6-1 to TRBJ2-3. From a lookup of the germline V gene, CDR1 and CDR2 are MNHNS and SASEGT. The CDR3 has 13 amino acids, counting the end cysteine and phenylalanine. No DNA appears here.